These T cell receptor beta chains were read from a single sample in a study of shared clonotypes between healthy human individuals. The data were produced by immunoSEQ multiplex PCR, yet TCRdb's version contains in-frame clones alone and is incomplete. Here the sample spans some 500,000 clones, approximately 71% being singletons. Sample: PBMCs. These receptors were collected from a woman in her thirties or forties in good health. Some clones in this sample may be carry-over from other donors' samples. The CDR3 runs from the conserved cysteine through the conserved F or W. A D gene is named only where the DNA matches it firmly. Where a row states a size, it is once, few, many or the class of an expanded clone; other rows omit it.

V: TRBV11-1
J: TRBJ2-7
D: TRBD1
size: few
CDR3: CASSPRDRAHEQYF
DNA: TGTGCCAGCAGCCCCCGGGACAGGGCGCACGAGCAGTACTTC

V: TRBV11-2
J: TRBJ2-1
D: TRBD2
size: -
CDR3: CASSLGGGGTSNNEQFF
DNA: TGTGCCAGCAGCTTAGGGGGCGGTGGGACTAGCAACAATGAGCAGTTCTTC

V: TRBV27
J: TRBJ2-5
D: TRBD2
size: once
CDR3: CASSSEREYTETQYF
DNA: TGTGCCAGCAGTTCGGAGCGGGAGTATACAGAGACCCAGTACTTC

V: TRBV5-1
J: TRBJ2-7
D: TRBD1
size: -
CDR3: CASSRDSLSYEQYF
DNA: TGCGCCAGCAGCCGGGACAGCTTATCCTACGAGCAGTACTTC

V: TRBV30
J: TRBJ1-3
D: -
size: -
CDR3: CAWSVTLSGNTIYF
DNA: TGTGCCTGGAGTGTCACCCTCTCTGGAAACACCATATATTTT

V: TRBV6-6
J: TRBJ1-5
D: -
size: -
CDR3: CASRPDVVGDQPQHF
DNA: TGTGCCAGCAGGCCTGACGTCGTAGGCGATCAGCCCCAGCATTTT

V: TRBV4-1
J: TRBJ1-5
D: TRBD1
size: once
CDR3: CASRKGDSSNQPQHF
DNA: TGCGCCAGCAGAAAGGGGGACAGCAGCAATCAGCCCCAGCATTTT

V: TRBV7-2
J: TRBJ2-7
D: TRBD2
size: -
CDR3: CASSRPTSGSSYEQYF
DNA: TGTGCCAGCAGCCGACCGACTAGCGGGAGCTCCTACGAGCAGTACTTC

V: TRBV6-6
J: TRBJ2-5
D: -
size: -
CDR3: CASSMDGENQYF
DNA: TGTGCCAGCAGTATGGACGGGGAGAACCAGTACTTC

V: TRBV28
J: TRBJ2-7
D: TRBD2
size: -
CDR3: CASSLRAGSHGSEQYF
DNA: TGTGCCAGCAGTTTACGAGCGGGATCTCACGGGAGCGAGCAGTACTTC

V: TRBV23-1
J: TRBJ1-2
D: TRBD1
size: few
CDR3: CASSQSGTAVFGTF
DNA: TGCGCCAGCAGTCAATCGGGGACAGCGGTTTTTGGCACCTTC

V: TRBV10-3
J: TRBJ2-5
D: -
size: -
CDR3: CAISDGQETQYF
DNA: TGTGCCATCAGTGACGGCCAAGAGACCCAGTACTTC

V: TRBV27
J: TRBJ1-4
D: TRBD1
size: -
CDR3: CASRRTGPNEKLFF
DNA: TGTGCCAGCAGGCGGACAGGACCTAATGAAAAACTGTTTTTT

V: TRBV27
J: TRBJ2-7
D: -
size: -
CDR3: CASRQTGSYEQYF
DNA: TGTGCCAGCAGACAGACAGGATCCTACGAGCAGTACTTC

V: TRBV23-1
J: TRBJ2-7
D: -
size: many
CDR3: CASSPLYEQYF
DNA: TGCGCCAGCAGCCCTCTCTACGAGCAGTACTTC

V: TRBV13
J: TRBJ2-7
D: TRBD2
size: -
CDR3: CASSPLGTSGSYEQYF
DNA: TGTGCCAGCAGCCCGCTCGGGACTAGCGGCTCCTACGAGCAGTACTTC